The next 21 T cell receptor beta chains were all read from a single sample in a study of blood T cells in healthy people across ages. Then a second PCR, running roughly 7 to 11 cycles, was carried out with a sample-barcoded 5' primer and a J-beta primer mix. TCRdb called the 5' RACE reads again in MiXCR, with one record for every CDR3 protein. The profile shows approximately 1,000,000 distinct CDR3 sequences, under 40% of them singletons. The sample comprised blood. These receptors all come from a man between 18 and 29 years old in good health.

The chain links TRBV27 to TRBJ2-3, with unresolved D. V gave up 5 bases and J gave up 9 bases, with 15 bases separating them. The CDR3 length is 13 residues. The germline V gene has CDR1 MNHEY and CDR2 SMNVEV (reference sequence). The CDR3 loop is CASSPWMEETQYF. DNA of the CDR3: TGTGCCAGCAGTCCCTGGATGGAAGAGACGCAGTATTTT.

This clonotype was detected a few times. The chain recombines TRBV20-1 with TRBJ1-2; a weak D match, TRBD1 (6 bases). CDR1 and CDR2 (germline): DFQATT, SNEGSKA (reference sequence). V gave up 6 bases and J gave up 8 bases, with 19 bases separating them. The CDR3 runs to 13 residues. CDR3 sequence (DNA): TGCAGTGCGACAGGAGGGGTTTTACTCGGCTACACCTTC. As protein: CSATGGVLLGYTF.

This chain links TRBV6-6 with TRBJ1-5; tentative D call: TRBD1 (6 bases). CDR1 MNHNY and CDR2 SVGAGI come from the germline V gene (reference sequence). Trimming shortened V by 7 bases and J by 7 bases, and 20 bases separated the two germline ends. This CDR3 spans 15 amino acids. In DNA form, the CDR3 reads TGTGCCAGCACCTCGGGGGCAATCCTCAACCAGCCCCAGCATTTT. It codes for CASTSGAILNQPQHF.

The chain carries TRBV10-3 and TRBJ1-2, with 9 bases identical to TRBD1. Germline V gene sequence: CDR1 ENHRY, CDR2 SYGVKD. This CDR3 comprises 17 residues. Trimming cost V 4 bases and J 1 base; bases outside gene matches: 10. CDR3: CAISGPGTGLGNYGYTF. The CDR3 bases are TGTGCCATCAGTGGTCCCGGGACAGGGTTAGGTAACTATGGCTACACCTTC.

The V call is TRBV5-6, the J call TRBJ1-1; D is unresolved. The CDR3 contains 14 residues. Deletions cut 6 bases from V and 0 bases from J, with 12 bases between. The germline V gene has CDR1 SGHDT and CDR2 YYEEEE. CDR3 region: CASKELTMNTEAFF. The CDR3 DNA is TGTGCCAGCAAAGAGCTGACTATGAACACTGAAGCTTTCTTT.

The chain employs TRBV5-1 and TRBJ1-1, with 8 bases that match TRBD1. The CDR3 spans 14 residues. The ends lost 4 bases at V and 6 bases at J; junction bases unmatched: 8. The germline gives CDR1 SGHRS, CDR2 YFSETQ. CDR3 in DNA: TGCGCCAGCAGCGCGGACAGGGCAAGAGCTGAAGCTTTCTTT. Its translation: CASSADRARAEAFF.

The rearrangement joins TRBV20-1 to TRBJ1-4; 7 bases agree with TRBD1. This CDR3 has 14 amino acids. The junction had 6 bases not matched to a gene; V was cut back by 5 bases and J by 3 bases. CDR1 is DFQATT and CDR2 is SNEGSKA in the germline V gene (reference sequence). The CDR3, as DNA: TGCAGTGCTTTGAGGGGGCGGGCTAATGAAAAACTGTTTTTT. Protein product: CSALRGRANEKLFF.

The V gene is TRBV14, the J gene TRBJ2-1, with TRBD2 matching over 8 bases. The end of the DNA is better explained by TRBJ2-7, so the J call may be wrong. From germline, CDR1 is SGHDN and CDR2 FVKESK. The CDR3 has 20 residues. CDR3 region: CASSQEGRTSWGESYNEQYF. The CDR3 DNA reads TGTGCCAGCAGCCAAGAAGGTCGGACTAGCTGGGGGGAGTCCTACAATGAGCAGTACTTC.

This clonotype showed up just a few times. This chain uses TRBV6-2 or TRBV6-3 with TRBJ2-2; D may be TRBD2 (6 bases). Germline CDR1 is MNHEY and CDR2 is SVGEGT. V shed 0 bases and J shed 5 bases, with 13 bases lying between them. The CDR3 sequence is 16 residues long. CDR3 coding DNA: TGTGCCAGCAGTTACTCCCGGGCAGGGAGGACCGGGGAGCTGTTTTTT. Amino acid sequence: CASSYSRAGRTGELFF.

The J gene is TRBJ2-4, the V gene TRBV10-3, with 9 bases that match TRBD2. The CDR3 loop spans 17 amino acids. The V segment lost 3 bases and the J segment 1 base; nucleotides outside the gene matches: 7. Germline V lookup: CDR1 ENHRY, CDR2 SYGVKD. CDR3 sequence: CAISDPSGGFAKNIQYF. As DNA, the CDR3 is TGTGCCATCAGTGACCCCAGCGGGGGGTTCGCCAAAAACATTCAGTACTTC.

The rearrangement uses TRBV7-8 and TRBJ1-5; 8 bases agree with TRBD1. The CDR3 totals 17 residues. The V segment lost 0 bases and the J segment 6 bases; nucleotides outside the gene matches: 10. Looked up from germline, CDR1 is SGHVS and CDR2 is FQNEAQ. The CDR3 protein is CASSLAPDRVGSQPQHF. CDR3 nucleotides: TGTGCCAGCAGCTTAGCGCCGGACAGGGTCGGCAGTCAGCCCCAGCATTTT.

Notes on this clonotype: Possible read error: a much larger clone is one base away. V gene TRBV5-1 combines with J gene TRBJ2-1; D is undetermined. Germline-derived CDR1 and CDR2 are SGHRS and YFSETQ. The CDR3 has 16 residues. The CDR3 region has the DNA TGCACCAGCAGCTTGGCCGGAGAGAAGTCCTACAATGAGCAGTTCTTC. Encoded protein: CTSSLAGEKSYNEQFF.

The table lists this clonotype with a few counts. The V call is TRBV28, the J call TRBJ2-1; 7 bases align to TRBD2. Germline V lookup: CDR1 MDHEN, CDR2 SYDVKM. With 3 bases clipped from V and 7 bases from J, the junction kept 6 bases outside the gene matches. This CDR3 is 14 amino acids long. The CDR3 loop reads CASSLGGIRNEQFF. CDR3 in DNA: TGTGCCAGCAGTTTGGGGGGGATCAGAAATGAGCAGTTCTTC. Looking up the rest from reference TRBV28 and TRBJ2-1 gives the full variable domain: DVKVTQSSRYLVKRTGEKVFLECVQDMDHENMFWYRQDPGLGLRLIYFSYDVKMKEKGDIPEGYSVSREKKERFSLILESASTNQTSMYLCASSLGGIRNEQFFGPGTRLTVL.

This clonotype is a singleton in its sample. The rearrangement links TRBV12-3 or TRBV12-4 to TRBJ1-1; tentatively, D is TRBD1 (5 bases). The CDR3 is 15 amino acids. V shed 6 bases and J shed 1 base, with 15 bases lying between them. CDR3 in DNA: TGTGCCAGCAGGGTAGGCAGGGAGCAGAACACTGAAGCTTTCTTT. As protein: CASRVGREQNTEAFF.

This clonotype was seen only a few times. The V and J genes are TRBV24-1 and TRBJ2-1, with 7 bases aligning to TRBD2. V trimming: 3 bases; J trimming: 2 bases; junction bases outside the gene matches: 3. The CDR3 loop spans 15 amino acids. Germline V gene data show CDR1 as KGHDR and CDR2 as SFDVKD. The CDR3 is CATSDPSGTYNEQFF. CDR3 in DNA: TGTGCCACCAGTGATCCTAGCGGAACCTACAATGAGCAGTTCTTC.

This clonotype turned up a few times. This chain connects TRBV2 to TRBJ2-1; 14 bases are a match to TRBD2. Germline CDR1 SNHLY, CDR2 FYNNEI. J gave up 13 bases and V 3 bases, and 5 bases lay outside the gene matches. The CDR3 is 14 residues long. The CDR3 bases are TGTGCCAGCAGTGATAGGACTAGCGGGGGGCCCCAGTTCTTC. Translating it yields CASSDRTSGGPQFF. The full variable domain, in which reference TRBV2 and TRBJ2-1 provide the parts outside the CDR3, is EPEVTQTPSHQVTQMGQEVILRCVPISNHLYFYWYRQILGQKVEFLVSFYNNEISEKSEIFDDQFSVERPDGSNFTLKIRSTKLEDSAMYFCASSDRTSGGPQFFGPGTRLTVL.

The chain combines TRBV10-3 with TRBJ1-1; D gene ambiguous. The CDR3 loop spans 13 amino acids. V was cut by 8 bases and J by 0 bases, with 10 bases left in between. CDR1 and CDR2 (germline): ENHRY, SYGVKD. The CDR3: CAIGQAVNTEAFF. CDR3 DNA sequence: TGTGCCATCGGGCAGGCCGTGAACACTGAAGCTTTCTTT.

The chain couples TRBV6-5 to TRBJ1-2; D not resolved. Germline loops: CDR1 MNHEY, CDR2 SVGAGI. CDR3 length: 13 residues. Trimming left V 5 bases short and J 4 bases short, with 11 bases between. The CDR3 region has the DNA TGTGCCAGCAGTCGACGGGATATCTATGGCTACACCTTC. Translating it yields CASSRRDIYGYTF.

The V gene is TRBV27, the J gene TRBJ1-2; maybe TRBD1 (6 bases). This CDR3 is built from 17 residues. Trimming stripped 2 bases from V and 0 bases from J, with 16 bases between. The germline gives CDR1 MNHEY, CDR2 SMNVEV (reference sequence). CDR3 sequence: CASSLNPGTLPNYGYTF. For the CDR3, the DNA is TGTGCCAGCAGTTTAAATCCCGGGACACTACCTAACTATGGCTACACCTTC.

This clonotype was seen ten or more times. The chain joins TRBV29-1 to TRBJ2-3, with D perhaps being TRBD1 or TRBD2 (5 bases each). The germline V and J ends were trimmed by 0 bases and 0 bases, with 10 bases remaining between them. Germline CDR1 is SQVTM and CDR2 is ANQGSEA. The CDR3 extends over 15 amino acids. The DNA of the CDR3 is TGCAGCGTTGAAGATGGGGGATTCAGCACAGATACGCAGTATTTT. It encodes CSVEDGGFSTDTQYF.

CDR3 sequence (DNA): TGTGCCAGCAGTGAAGCGGGACAGTGGGATCAGCCCCAGCATTTT. It encodes CASSEAGQWDQPQHF. The genes are TRBV6-1 and TRBJ1-5; 7 bases match TRBD1. This CDR3 spans 15 amino acids. V lost 0 bases and J lost 5; bases outside the gene matches: 4. CDR1 and CDR2 (germline): MNHNS, SASEGT.